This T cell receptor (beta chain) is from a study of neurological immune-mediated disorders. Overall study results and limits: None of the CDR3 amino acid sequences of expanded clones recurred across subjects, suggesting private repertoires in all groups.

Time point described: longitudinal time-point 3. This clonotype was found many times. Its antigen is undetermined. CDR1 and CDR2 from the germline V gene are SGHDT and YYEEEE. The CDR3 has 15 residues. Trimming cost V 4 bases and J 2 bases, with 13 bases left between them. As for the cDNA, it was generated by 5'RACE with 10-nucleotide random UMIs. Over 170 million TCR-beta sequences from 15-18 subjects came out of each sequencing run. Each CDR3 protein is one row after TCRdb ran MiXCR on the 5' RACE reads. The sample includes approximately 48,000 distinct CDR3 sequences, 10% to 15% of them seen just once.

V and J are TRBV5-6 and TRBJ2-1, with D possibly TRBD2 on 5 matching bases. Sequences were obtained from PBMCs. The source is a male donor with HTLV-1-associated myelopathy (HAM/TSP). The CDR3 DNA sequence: TGTGCCAGCAGCCGCGGGCAACTGACCTACAATGAGCAGTTCTTC. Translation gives CASSRGQLTYNEQFF.